This TCR beta chain stems from a study of blood T cell repertoires in COVID-19. Background on the study: The samples span acute and convalescent COVID-19 from the United States, Italy and Spain. Sample material is recorded as cDNA or gDNA derived from T cells, B-cell-depleted T cells, or PBMCs.

V shed 4 bases, J shed 1 base, and the junction held 3 bases outside the gene matches. The length of the CDR3 is 15 residues. Germline V CDR1 and CDR2: MNHEY, SMNVEV (reference sequence). Seattle-derived patients entered the study during active infection and were followed longitudinally. Authors' processing steps: Reference gene primer amplification gave nucleated cell count estimates. TCRdb's table, derived via immunoSEQ multiplex PCR, lists solely in-frame clones and lacks some. Clonal size and the V and J genes are those of that table, whereas D and trimming came from the DNA. The sample consists of about 200,000 clones, roughly 82% of them appearing once.

This TCR was recovered from a woman aged 55-69 years with COVID-19, enrolled during active disease. The sequenced sample consisted of peripheral blood. This rearrangement joins TRBV27 to TRBJ2-1, with 8 bases matching TRBD1. The CDR3 sequence is CASSSGDRSYNEQFF. For the CDR3, the DNA is TGTGCCAGCAGTTCGGGGGACAGGTCCTACAATGAGCAGTTCTTC.